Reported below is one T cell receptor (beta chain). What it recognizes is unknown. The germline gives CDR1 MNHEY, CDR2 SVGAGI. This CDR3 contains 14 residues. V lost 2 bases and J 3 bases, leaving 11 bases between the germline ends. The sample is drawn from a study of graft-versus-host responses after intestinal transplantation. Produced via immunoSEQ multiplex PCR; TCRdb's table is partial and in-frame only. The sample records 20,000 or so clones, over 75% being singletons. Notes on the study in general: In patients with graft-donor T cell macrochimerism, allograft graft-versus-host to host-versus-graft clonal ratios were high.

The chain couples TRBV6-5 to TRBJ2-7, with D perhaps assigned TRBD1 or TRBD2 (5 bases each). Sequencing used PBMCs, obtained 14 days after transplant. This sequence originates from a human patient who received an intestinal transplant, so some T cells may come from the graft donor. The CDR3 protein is CASSYARESYEQYF. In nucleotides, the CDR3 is TGTGCCAGCAGTTACGCCAGGGAGAGCTACGAGCAGTACTTC.